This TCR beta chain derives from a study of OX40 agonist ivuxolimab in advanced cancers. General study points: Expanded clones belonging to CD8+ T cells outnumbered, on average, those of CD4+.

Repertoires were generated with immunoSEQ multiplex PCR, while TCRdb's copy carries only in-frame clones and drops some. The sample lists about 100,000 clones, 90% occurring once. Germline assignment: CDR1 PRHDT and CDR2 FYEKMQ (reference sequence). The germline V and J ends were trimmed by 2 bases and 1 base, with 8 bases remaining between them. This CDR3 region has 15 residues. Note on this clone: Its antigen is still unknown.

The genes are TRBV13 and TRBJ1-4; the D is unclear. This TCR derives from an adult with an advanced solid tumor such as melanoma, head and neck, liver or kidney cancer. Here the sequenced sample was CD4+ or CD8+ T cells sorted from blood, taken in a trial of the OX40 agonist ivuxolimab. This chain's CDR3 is CASSLFGITNEKLFF. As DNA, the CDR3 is TGTGCCAGCAGCTTATTTGGGATAACTAATGAAAAACTGTTTTTT.